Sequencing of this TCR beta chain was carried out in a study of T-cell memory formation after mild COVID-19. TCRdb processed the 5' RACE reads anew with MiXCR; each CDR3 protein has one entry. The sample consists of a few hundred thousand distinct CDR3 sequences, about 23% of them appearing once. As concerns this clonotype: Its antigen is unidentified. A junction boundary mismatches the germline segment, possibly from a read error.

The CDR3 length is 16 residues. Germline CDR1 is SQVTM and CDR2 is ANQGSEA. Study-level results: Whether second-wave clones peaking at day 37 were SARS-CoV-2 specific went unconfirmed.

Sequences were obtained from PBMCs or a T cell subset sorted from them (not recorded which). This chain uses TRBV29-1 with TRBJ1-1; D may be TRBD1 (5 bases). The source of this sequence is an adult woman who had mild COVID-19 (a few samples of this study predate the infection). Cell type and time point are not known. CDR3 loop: CSVEEVSAGINTDAFF. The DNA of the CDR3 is TGCAGCGTTGAAGAAGTCTCGGCAGGGATTAACACTGACGCTTTCTTT.